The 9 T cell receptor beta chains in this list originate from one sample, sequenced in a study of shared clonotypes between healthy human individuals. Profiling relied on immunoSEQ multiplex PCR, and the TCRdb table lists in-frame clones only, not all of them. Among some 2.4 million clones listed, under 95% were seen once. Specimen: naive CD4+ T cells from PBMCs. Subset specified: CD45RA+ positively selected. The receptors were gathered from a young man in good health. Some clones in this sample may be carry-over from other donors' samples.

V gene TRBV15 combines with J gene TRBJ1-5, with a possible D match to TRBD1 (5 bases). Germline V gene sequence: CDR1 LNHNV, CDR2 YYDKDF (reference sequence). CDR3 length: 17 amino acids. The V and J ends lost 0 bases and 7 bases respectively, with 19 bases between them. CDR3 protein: CATSRDLVAGRDQPQHF. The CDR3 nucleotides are TGTGCCACCAGCAGAGATCTAGTGGCGGGCAGGGACCAGCCCCAGCATTTT.

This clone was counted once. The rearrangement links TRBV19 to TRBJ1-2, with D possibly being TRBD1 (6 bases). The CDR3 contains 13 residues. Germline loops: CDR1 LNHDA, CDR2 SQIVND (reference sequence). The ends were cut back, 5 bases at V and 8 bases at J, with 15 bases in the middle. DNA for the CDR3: TGTGCCAGTAGTCCCACCGGACAGTGGGGCTACACCTTC. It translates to CASSPTGQWGYTF.

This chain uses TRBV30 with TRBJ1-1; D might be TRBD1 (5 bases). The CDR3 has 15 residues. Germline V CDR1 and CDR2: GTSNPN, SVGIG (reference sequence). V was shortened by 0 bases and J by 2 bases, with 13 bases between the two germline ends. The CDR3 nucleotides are TGTGCCTGGAGTGTACCGGGGCTGGGCAACACTGAAGCTTTCTTT. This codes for CAWSVPGLGNTEAFF.

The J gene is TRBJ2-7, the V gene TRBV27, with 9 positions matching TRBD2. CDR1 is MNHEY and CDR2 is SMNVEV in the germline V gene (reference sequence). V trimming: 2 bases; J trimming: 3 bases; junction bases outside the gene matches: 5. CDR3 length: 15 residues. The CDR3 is CASSLGLAGFYEQYF. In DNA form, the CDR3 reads TGTGCCAGCAGTTTAGGGCTAGCGGGGTTCTACGAGCAGTACTTC.

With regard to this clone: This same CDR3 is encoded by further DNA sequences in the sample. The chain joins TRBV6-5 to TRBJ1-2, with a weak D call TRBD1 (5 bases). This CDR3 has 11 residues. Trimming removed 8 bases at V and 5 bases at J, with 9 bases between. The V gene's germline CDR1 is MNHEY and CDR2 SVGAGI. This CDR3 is CASGGGYGYTF. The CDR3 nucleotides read TGTGCCAGCGGGGGTGGGTATGGCTACACCTTC.

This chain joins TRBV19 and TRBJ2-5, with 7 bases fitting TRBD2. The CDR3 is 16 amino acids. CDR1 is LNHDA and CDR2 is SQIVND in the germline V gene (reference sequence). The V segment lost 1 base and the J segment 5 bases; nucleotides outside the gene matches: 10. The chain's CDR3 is CASSIVSPSGGETQYF. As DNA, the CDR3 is TGTGCCAGTAGTATAGTTTCCCCTAGCGGAGGGGAGACCCAGTACTTC.

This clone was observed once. The CDR3 region has the DNA TGTGCCAGCAGCTCGACCGGGACAGGAAATCAGCCCCAGCATTTT. Its protein product is CASSSTGTGNQPQHF. The rearrangement links TRBV7-2 to TRBJ1-5; 8 bases map to TRBD1. V lost 4 bases to trimming and J lost 4 bases; unmatched junction nucleotides: 6. The germline gives CDR1 SGHTA, CDR2 FQGNSA. The CDR3 length is 15 residues.

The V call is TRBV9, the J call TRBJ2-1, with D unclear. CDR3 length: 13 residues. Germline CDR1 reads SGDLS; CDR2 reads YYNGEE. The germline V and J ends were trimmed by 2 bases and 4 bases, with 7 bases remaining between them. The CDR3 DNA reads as TGTGCCAGCAGCGTGAGACCGTACAATGAGCAGTTCTTC. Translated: CASSVRPYNEQFF.

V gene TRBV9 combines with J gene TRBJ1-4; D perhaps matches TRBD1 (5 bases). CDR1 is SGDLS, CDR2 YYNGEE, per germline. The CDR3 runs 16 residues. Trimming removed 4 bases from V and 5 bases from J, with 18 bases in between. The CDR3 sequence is CASSPAPQGANEKLFF. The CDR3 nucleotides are TGTGCCAGCAGCCCAGCCCCTCAGGGTGCCAATGAAAAACTGTTTTTT.